Below, one T cell receptor beta chain is given with its context. The data derive from a study of PD-L1 blockade in urothelial cancer. Study at large: Earlier, patients had received 0 to 3 chemotherapy regimens.

The J segment lost 6 bases and the V segment lost 0 bases, leaving 7 bases of the junction unmatched. Germline V gene lookup returns CDR1 MRHNA and CDR2 SNTAGT. The CDR3 consists of 15 residues. Measured with immunoSEQ multiplex PCR; TCRdb has only the in-frame clones, and not every one. The sample shows roughly 56,000 clones, about 86% of them seen only once. As for time point: pretreatment peripheral blood. V usage is TRBV6-4 and J usage is TRBJ1-2, with 7 positions matching TRBD1. The sequence came from a man aged 55 to 70 with urothelial cancer. The material was PBMCs, obtained around atezolizumab (anti-PD-L1) treatment. CDR3 loop: CASSDSFWDRHGYTF. The CDR3 region has the DNA TGTGCCAGCAGTGACTCGTTTTGGGACAGACATGGCTACACCTTC.